The subject of this entry is one TCR beta chain. Antigen specificity is unknown. Sequence at one end of the junction differs from germline and may be a read error. The germline V gene has CDR1 MNHNS and CDR2 SASEGT. The CDR3 consists of 15 residues. The source of the sample is a study of identical twins. Study results and limitations: Among monozygotic twins, out-of-frame TCR alpha sharing exceeded what models predicted.

After template switching added a universal primer site, the resulting cDNA carried unique molecular identifiers. TCRdb fed the 5' RACE reads into MiXCR, producing one record per CDR3 protein. The repertoire consists of about 700,000 distinct CDR3 sequences, with around 8.6% occurring once and the leading ten covering approximately 0.89%. These data were likewise used in another study, on yellow fever vaccine responses in identical twins. Per that paper: A vaccine T cell response that seemed partly convergent and partly personalized was reported in twins.

The sequence derives from a woman in her late teens or twenties in good health. The sequencing sample was made of PBMCs. This chain connects TRBV6-1 to TRBJ1-6; 8 bases line up with TRBD1. The CDR3 loop is CGTRQGSSYNSPLHF. The CDR3, as DNA: TGCGGGACTAGACAGGGGAGCTCCTATAATTCACCCCTCCACTTT.